These 2 T cell receptor beta chains came from one sample sequenced in a study of regulatory T cells in long-lasting Graves disease. Both iRepertoire HTBI primers and Arm-PCR of CDR3 regions were used to build the TCR beta libraries. TCRdb reanalysed the multiplex PCR reads using MiXCR and keeps one entry per CDR3 protein. The table includes about half a million distinct CDR3 sequences, approximately 22% detected once. Sample time point: persistent/refractory GD, antithyroid drugs over 5 years with positive TRAb. Extracted RNA from PBMCs served as the source of the TCR library. The material was peripheral blood mononuclear cells (PBMCs), obtained when the disease was refractory, from a patient treated with antithyroid drugs. The source is a female donor with Graves disease.

In its sample, this clonotype was seen many times. This chain joins TRBV20-1 and TRBJ2-7, with D unclear. V lost 1 base and J lost 2, with 6 bases in between. From germline, CDR1 is DFQATT and CDR2 SNEGSKA (reference sequence). CDR3 length: 12 amino acids. The chain's CDR3 is CSARAPTYEQYF. The CDR3 coding sequence is TGCAGTGCTAGAGCGCCAACCTACGAGCAGTACTTC.

V and J are TRBV7-2 and TRBJ2-6; D unresolved. The CDR3 consists of 17 residues. The germline gives CDR1 SGHTA, CDR2 FQGNSA. Between the trimmed V and J ends, which lost 5 bases and 0 bases, there was a span of 14 bases. The CDR3 reads CASSPAFLISGANVLTF. The CDR3 DNA is TGTGCCAGCAGCCCGGCCTTTCTGATCTCTGGGGCCAACGTCCTGACTTTC. The entire variable domain, with the rest obtained from reference TRBV7-2 and TRBJ2-6, is as follows: GAGVSQSPSNKVTEKGKDVELRCDPISGHTALYWYRQSLGQGLEFLIYFQGNSAPDKSGLPSDRFSAERTGGSVSTLTIQRTQQEDSAVYLCASSPAFLISGANVLTFGAGSRLTVL.